This paragraph covers one TCR beta chain sequence. The record originates from a study of blood T cell repertoires in COVID-19. Study-wide background: Spain, Italy and the United States supplied samples that represented acute and convalescent COVID-19. PBMCs, B-cell-depleted T cells, or T cells were the source of the cDNA or gDNA that made up the material.

Original processing notes: Reference gene primers were amplified, and this amplification served to estimate nucleated cell counts. The protocol was immunoSEQ multiplex PCR, while the TCRdb copy is restricted to in-frame clones and leaves out a portion. The V and J calls and clone size were taken over from that table, and D and trimming were inferred from the DNA. The sample shows approximately 210,000 clones, around 91% of them seen only once. There are 14 residues in the CDR3. Germline trimming cut 6 bases from V and 0 bases from J; bases unmatched to any gene: 4. In germline, CDR1 is SNHLY, CDR2 FYNNEI.

This sequence was found in a middle-aged woman with acute or convalescent COVID-19. J is TRBJ1-1 and V is TRBV2, with TRBD1 matching 7 bases. Sequenced material: peripheral blood. CDR3 sequence: CASRVTGMNTEAFF. The CDR3 bases are TGTGCCAGCAGGGTGACAGGGATGAACACTGAAGCTTTCTTT.